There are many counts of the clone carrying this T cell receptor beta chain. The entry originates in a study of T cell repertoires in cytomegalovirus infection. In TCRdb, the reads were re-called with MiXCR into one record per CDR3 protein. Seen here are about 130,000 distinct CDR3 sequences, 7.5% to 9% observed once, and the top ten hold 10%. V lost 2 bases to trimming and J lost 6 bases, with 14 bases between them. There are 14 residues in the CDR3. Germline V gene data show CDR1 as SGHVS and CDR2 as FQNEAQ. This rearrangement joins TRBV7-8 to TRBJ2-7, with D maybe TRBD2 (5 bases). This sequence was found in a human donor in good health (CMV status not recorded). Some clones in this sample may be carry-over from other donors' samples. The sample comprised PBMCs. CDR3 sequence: CASSLNGNRAEQYF. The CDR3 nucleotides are TGTGCCAGCAGCTTAAACGGGAACCGGGCCGAGCAGTACTTC.